This T cell receptor beta chain derives from a study of T-cell memory formation after mild COVID-19. MiXCR, applied by TCRdb to the 5' RACE reads, yields one record per CDR3 protein. Among under 150,000 distinct CDR3 sequences listed, 22% were seen once. CDR1 and CDR2 from the germline V gene are WSHSY and SAAADI. V was shortened by 0 bases and J by 6 bases, with 9 bases between the two germline ends. This CDR3 region has 14 residues. This clonotype has a handful of counts. Material for sequencing was PBMCs or a T cell subset sorted from them (not recorded which). This receptor was obtained from a man younger than 35 who had mild COVID-19 (a few samples of this study predate the infection). Cell type and time point are not known. The genes are TRBV10-2 and TRBJ1-5, with no clear D. The CDR3 reads CASSESDWGQPQHF. For the CDR3, the DNA is TGCGCCAGCAGTGAGTCCGATTGGGGTCAGCCCCAGCATTTT.